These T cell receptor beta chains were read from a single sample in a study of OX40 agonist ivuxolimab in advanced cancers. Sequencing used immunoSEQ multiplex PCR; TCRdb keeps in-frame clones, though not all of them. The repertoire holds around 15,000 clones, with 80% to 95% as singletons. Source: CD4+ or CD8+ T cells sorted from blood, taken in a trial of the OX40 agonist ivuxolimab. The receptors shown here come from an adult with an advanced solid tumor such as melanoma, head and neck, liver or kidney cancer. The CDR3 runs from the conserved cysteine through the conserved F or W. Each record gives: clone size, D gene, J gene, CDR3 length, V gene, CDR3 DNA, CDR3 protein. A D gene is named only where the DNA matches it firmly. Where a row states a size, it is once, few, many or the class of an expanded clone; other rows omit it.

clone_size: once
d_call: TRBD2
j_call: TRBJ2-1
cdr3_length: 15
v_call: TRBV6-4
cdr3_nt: TGTGCCAGCAGTGCCGACCGGGGGGGTTTTAATGAGCAGTTCTTC
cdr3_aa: CASSADRGGFNEQFF

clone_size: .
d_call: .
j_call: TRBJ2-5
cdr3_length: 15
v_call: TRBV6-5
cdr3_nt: TGTGCCAGCAGTTACGAATGGGCAGCGCAAGAGACCCAGTACTTC
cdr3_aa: CASSYEWAAQETQYF

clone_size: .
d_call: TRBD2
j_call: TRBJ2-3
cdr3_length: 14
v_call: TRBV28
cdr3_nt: TGTGCCAGCATTCCTGGGGCTAGCGGGAATCCACAGTATTTT
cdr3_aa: CASIPGASGNPQYF

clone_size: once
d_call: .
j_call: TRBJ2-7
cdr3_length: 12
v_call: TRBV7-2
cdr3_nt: TGTGCCAGCAGCTCGATGGTATACGAGCAGTACTTC
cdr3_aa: CASSSMVYEQYF

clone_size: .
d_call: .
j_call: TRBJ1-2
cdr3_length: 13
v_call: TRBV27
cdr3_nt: TGTGCCAGCAGTTCCGCGACAGGCTATGGCTACACCTTC
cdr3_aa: CASSSATGYGYTF

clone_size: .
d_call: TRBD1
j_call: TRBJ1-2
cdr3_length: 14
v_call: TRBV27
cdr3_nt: TGTGCCAGCGAGGGACAGGGGAAGAACTATGGCTACACCTTC
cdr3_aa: CASEGQGKNYGYTF

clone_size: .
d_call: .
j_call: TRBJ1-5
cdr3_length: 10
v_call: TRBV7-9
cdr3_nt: TGTACTGGCGGGGATCAGCCCCAGCATTTT
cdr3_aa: CTGGDQPQHF

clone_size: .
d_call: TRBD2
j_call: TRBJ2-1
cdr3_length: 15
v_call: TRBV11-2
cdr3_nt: TGTGCCAGCAGCTTAGCAGCGGGGGGGTACAATGAGCAGTTCTTC
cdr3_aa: CASSLAAGGYNEQFF

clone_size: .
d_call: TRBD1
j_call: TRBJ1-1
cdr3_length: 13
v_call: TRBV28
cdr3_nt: TGTGCCAGCAGTTTTGACAGGGGCACTGAAGCTTTCTTT
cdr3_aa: CASSFDRGTEAFF

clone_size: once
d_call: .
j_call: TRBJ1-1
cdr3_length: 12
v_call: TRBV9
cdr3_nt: TGTGCCAGCAGCCCAGGAGACACTGAAGCTTTCTTT
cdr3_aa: CASSPGDTEAFF

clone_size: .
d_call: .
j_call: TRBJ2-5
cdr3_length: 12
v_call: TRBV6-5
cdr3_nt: TGTGCCAGCAACGACCTCGGGGAGACCCAGTACTTC
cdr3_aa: CASNDLGETQYF

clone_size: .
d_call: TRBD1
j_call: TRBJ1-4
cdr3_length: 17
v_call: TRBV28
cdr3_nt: TGTGCCAGCAGTCCCCAGACAGGGGGCCTGATTAATGAAAAACTGTTTTTT
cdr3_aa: CASSPQTGGLINEKLFF

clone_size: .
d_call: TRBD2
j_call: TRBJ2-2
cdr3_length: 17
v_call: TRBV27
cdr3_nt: TGTGCCAGCAGTCCTACCGGAGTAGCGGGAGCCACCGGGGAGCTGTTTTTT
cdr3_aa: CASSPTGVAGATGELFF

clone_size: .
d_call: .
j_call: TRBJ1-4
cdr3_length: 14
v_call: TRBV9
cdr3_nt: TGTGCCAGCAGCGTCTTGGGAGGCAATGAAAAACTGTTTTTT
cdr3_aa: CASSVLGGNEKLFF

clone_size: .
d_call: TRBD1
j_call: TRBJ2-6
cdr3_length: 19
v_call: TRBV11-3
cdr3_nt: TGTGCCAGCAGCCCGATTCCGGGACAGGGTTTGTCTGGGGCCAACGTCCTGACTTTC
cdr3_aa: CASSPIPGQGLSGANVLTF

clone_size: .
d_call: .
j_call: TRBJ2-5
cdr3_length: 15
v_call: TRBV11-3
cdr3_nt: TGTGCCAGCAGCCTACGGCCGGCCCTAGGGGAGACCCAGTACTTC
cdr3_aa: CASSLRPALGETQYF

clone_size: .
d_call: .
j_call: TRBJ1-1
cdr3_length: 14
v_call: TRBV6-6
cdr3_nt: TGTGCCAGCAGTTACTCCCAGGGTTTCACTGAAGCTTTCTTT
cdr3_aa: CASSYSQGFTEAFF

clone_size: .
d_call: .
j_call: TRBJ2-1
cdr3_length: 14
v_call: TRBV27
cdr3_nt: TGTGCCAGCAGGGTGATAGCGGTTTACAATGAGCAGTTCTTC
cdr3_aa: CASRVIAVYNEQFF

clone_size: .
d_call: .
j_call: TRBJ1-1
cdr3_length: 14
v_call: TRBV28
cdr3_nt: TGTGCCAGCGCCAATCCGGGGGGCTACACTGAAGCTTTCTTT
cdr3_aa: CASANPGGYTEAFF

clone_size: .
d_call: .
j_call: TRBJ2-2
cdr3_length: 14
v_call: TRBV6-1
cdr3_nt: TGTGCCAGCAGTGATGCAGGGGACACCGGGGAGCTGTTTTTT
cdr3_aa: CASSDAGDTGELFF

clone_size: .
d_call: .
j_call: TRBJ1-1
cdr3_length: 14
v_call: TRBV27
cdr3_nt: TGTGCCAGCAGTTTATCGTGGACGGAGCGAGAAGCTTTCTTT
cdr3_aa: CASSLSWTEREAFF

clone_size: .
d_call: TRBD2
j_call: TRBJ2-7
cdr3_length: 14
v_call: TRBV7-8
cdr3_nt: TGTGCCAGCAGCTTAGGCGGGGGGGCCTACGAGCAGTACTTC
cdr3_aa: CASSLGGGAYEQYF

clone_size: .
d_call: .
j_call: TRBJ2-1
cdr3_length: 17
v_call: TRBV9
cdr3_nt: TGTGCCAGCAGCGTAGGGGGAAATGCGGGCAGGTACAATGAGCAGTTCTTC
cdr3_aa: CASSVGGNAGRYNEQFF

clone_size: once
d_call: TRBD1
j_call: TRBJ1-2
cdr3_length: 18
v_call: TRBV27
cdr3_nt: TGTGCCAGCAGTGCGGCTTCGTGGGTTGTAGGGACAGGGCTTGGCTACACCTTC
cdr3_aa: CASSAASWVVGTGLGYTF

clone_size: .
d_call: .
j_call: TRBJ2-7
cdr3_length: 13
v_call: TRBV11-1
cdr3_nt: TGTGCCAGCAGCGGATGGGGGGTCTACGAGCAGTACTTC
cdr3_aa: CASSGWGVYEQYF

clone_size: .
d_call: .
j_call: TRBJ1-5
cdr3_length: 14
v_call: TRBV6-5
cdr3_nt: TGTGCCAGCAGTTACGCAATAGGGGATCAGCCCCAGCATTTT
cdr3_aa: CASSYAIGDQPQHF

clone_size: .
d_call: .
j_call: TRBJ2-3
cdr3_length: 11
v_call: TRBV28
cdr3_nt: TGTGCCAGCAGTTCCACAGATACGCAGTATTTT
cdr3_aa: CASSSTDTQYF

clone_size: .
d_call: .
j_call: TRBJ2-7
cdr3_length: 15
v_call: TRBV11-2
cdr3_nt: TGTGCCAGCAGCTTAGGGACAACACCTAGCTACGAGCAGTACTTC
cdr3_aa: CASSLGTTPSYEQYF

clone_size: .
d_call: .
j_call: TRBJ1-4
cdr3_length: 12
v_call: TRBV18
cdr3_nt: TGTGCCAGCTCCCTCGATACGCAAAAACTGTTTTTT
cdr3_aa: CASSLDTQKLFF